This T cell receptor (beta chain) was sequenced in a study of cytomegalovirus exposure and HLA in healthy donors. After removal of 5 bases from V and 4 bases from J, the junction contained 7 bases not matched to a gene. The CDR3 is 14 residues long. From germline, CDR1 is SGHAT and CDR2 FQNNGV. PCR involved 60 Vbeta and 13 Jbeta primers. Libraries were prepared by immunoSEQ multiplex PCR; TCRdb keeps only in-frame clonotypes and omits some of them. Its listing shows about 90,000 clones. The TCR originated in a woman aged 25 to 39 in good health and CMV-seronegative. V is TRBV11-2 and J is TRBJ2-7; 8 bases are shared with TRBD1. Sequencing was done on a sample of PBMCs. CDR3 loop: CASSRQGATYEQYF. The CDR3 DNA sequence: TGTGCCAGCAGCCGCCAGGGGGCGACGTACGAGCAGTACTTC.